This is a list of T cell receptor beta chains from one sample in a study of blood T cell repertoires in COVID-19. Sequencing was performed with immunoSEQ multiplex PCR; in TCRdb, only in-frame clones are kept and a portion is missing. The repertoire consists of roughly 380,000 clones, with roughly 87% occurring once and the leading ten covering approximately 3.1%. Material for sequencing was PBMCs or T cells enriched from blood (not recorded which). The receptors stem from a woman aged 30 to 39 who had recovered from COVID-19. The CDR3 runs from the conserved cysteine through the conserved F or W. D genes are given only for firm matches. Part of the rows lack a size; the others show once, few, many or a class for expanded clones.

clone size: -; D gene: -; J gene: TRBJ1-1; V gene: TRBV5-1; CDR3 DNA: TGCGCCAGCAGCCTGAGAGGTGTAAGCACTGAAGCTTTCTTT; CDR3 protein: CASSLRGVSTEAFF
clone size: -; D gene: TRBD1; J gene: TRBJ1-3; V gene: TRBV28; CDR3 DNA: TGTGCCAGCAGTATACTCGGACAGGGGGAAGGAAACACCATATATTTT; CDR3 protein: CASSILGQGEGNTIYF
clone size: -; D gene: -; J gene: TRBJ2-3; V gene: TRBV11-1; CDR3 DNA: TGTGCCAGCAGCTTAAGTAGCGAGAGTGCAGATACGCAGTATTTT; CDR3 protein: CASSLSSESADTQYF
clone size: -; D gene: -; J gene: TRBJ1-2; V gene: TRBV6-1; CDR3 DNA: TGTGCCAGCAGTGAAAGTGGGGGGTTGGGCTATGGCTACACCTTC; CDR3 protein: CASSESGGLGYGYTF
clone size: -; D gene: TRBD2; J gene: TRBJ2-7; V gene: TRBV27; CDR3 DNA: TGTGCCAGCAGTTTCAGGCGGGGGAGCTCCTACGAGCAGTACTTC; CDR3 protein: CASSFRRGSSYEQYF
clone size: -; D gene: -; J gene: TRBJ1-6; V gene: TRBV2; CDR3 DNA: TGTGCCAGCAGGGACAGACCTAGGCCCCTCCACTTT; CDR3 protein: CASRDRPRPLHF
clone size: -; D gene: TRBD2; J gene: TRBJ2-1; V gene: TRBV18; CDR3 DNA: TGTGCCAGCTCCCGCGGGGTGAGCGGGAGTGTGTACAATGAGCAGTTCTTC; CDR3 protein: CASSRGVSGSVYNEQFF
clone size: -; D gene: -; J gene: TRBJ1-4; V gene: TRBV2; CDR3 DNA: TGTGCCAGCAGCGACCGGGACTTGGCTAATGAAAAACTGTTTTTT; CDR3 protein: CASSDRDLANEKLFF
clone size: -; D gene: TRBD1; J gene: TRBJ2-7; V gene: TRBV6-5; CDR3 DNA: TGTGCCAGCAGTAGGGGACAGGGTCGCTACGAGCAGTACTTC; CDR3 protein: CASSRGQGRYEQYF
clone size: -; D gene: -; J gene: TRBJ1-5; V gene: TRBV9; CDR3 DNA: TGTGCCAGCAGCGTAGGACGGGGAAATCAGCCCCAGCATTTT; CDR3 protein: CASSVGRGNQPQHF
clone size: -; D gene: TRBD1; J gene: TRBJ2-3; V gene: TRBV3-1/TRBV3-2; CDR3 DNA: TGTGCCAGCAGCCCGACAGGGACAGATACGCAGTATTTT; CDR3 protein: CASSPTGTDTQYF
clone size: -; D gene: TRBD2; J gene: TRBJ2-7; V gene: TRBV2; CDR3 DNA: TGTGCCAGCCAAGTAGGGGAGGGGCTCGAGCAGTACTTC; CDR3 protein: CASQVGEGLEQYF
clone size: -; D gene: -; J gene: TRBJ1-1; V gene: TRBV3-1/TRBV3-2; CDR3 DNA: TGTGCCAGCAGCCCCTTGGTGGAGACGGAGAACACTGAAGCTTTCTTT; CDR3 protein: CASSPLVETENTEAFF
clone size: -; D gene: -; J gene: TRBJ2-2; V gene: TRBV2; CDR3 DNA: TGTGCCAGCAGTGTTAGCTGGAGCACCGGGGAGCTGTTTTTT; CDR3 protein: CASSVSWSTGELFF
clone size: -; D gene: TRBD2; J gene: TRBJ2-3; V gene: TRBV5-1; CDR3 DNA: TGCGCCAGCGGTAGCGGGGGCCGCACAGATACGCAGTATTTT; CDR3 protein: CASGSGGRTDTQYF
clone size: -; D gene: TRBD1; J gene: TRBJ2-2; V gene: TRBV5-4; CDR3 DNA: TGTGCCAGCAGCTCGCCGGGACAGGAGTACACCGGGGAGCTGTTTTTT; CDR3 protein: CASSSPGQEYTGELFF
clone size: -; D gene: TRBD2; J gene: TRBJ2-7; V gene: TRBV27; CDR3 DNA: TGTGCCAGCAGGGGCGGGAGGGCCCCCGAGCAGTACTTC; CDR3 protein: CASRGGRAPEQYF
clone size: few; D gene: TRBD2; J gene: TRBJ2-7; V gene: TRBV11-3; CDR3 DNA: TGTGCCAGCAGCAAAGGTACCGGGACTAGCGGGTCTGAGGAGCAGTACTTC; CDR3 protein: CASSKGTGTSGSEEQYF
clone size: -; D gene: -; J gene: TRBJ1-2; V gene: TRBV21-1; CDR3 DNA: TGTGCCAGCAGCAAAGTCTCAGCAGGGGTTGTCTATGGCTACACCTTC; CDR3 protein: CASSKVSAGVVYGYTF
clone size: -; D gene: TRBD1; J gene: TRBJ2-7; V gene: TRBV7-9; CDR3 DNA: TGTGCCGCAGGTCCGGCGGGACAGGGAGCCTACGAGCAGTACTTC; CDR3 protein: CAAGPAGQGAYEQYF
clone size: many; D gene: TRBD1; J gene: TRBJ1-3; V gene: TRBV5-4; CDR3 DNA: TGTGCCAGCAGGCTAACCCCGGGACAGGGTAGCTCTGGAAACACCATATATTTT; CDR3 protein: CASRLTPGQGSSGNTIYF
clone size: -; D gene: TRBD2; J gene: TRBJ2-1; V gene: TRBV2; CDR3 DNA: TGTGCCAGCTATCCGGGACTAGCGGGAGGGCGGAGCTCCTACAATGAGCAGTTCTTC; CDR3 protein: CASYPGLAGGRSSYNEQFF
clone size: -; D gene: -; J gene: TRBJ1-4; V gene: TRBV5-6; CDR3 DNA: TGTGCCAGCAGCCCCGCAGGAAGAACTCGAGAAAAACTGTTTTTT; CDR3 protein: CASSPAGRTREKLFF
clone size: -; D gene: -; J gene: TRBJ1-5; V gene: TRBV15; CDR3 DNA: TGTGCCACCAGCAGATCAACCGAACTCGGTCAGCCCCAGCATTTT; CDR3 protein: CATSRSTELGQPQHF
clone size: -; D gene: -; J gene: TRBJ2-5; V gene: TRBV9; CDR3 DNA: TGTGCCAGCAGCGTCGTAGAGACCCAGTACTTC; CDR3 protein: CASSVVETQYF
clone size: once; D gene: -; J gene: TRBJ1-1; V gene: TRBV30; CDR3 DNA: TGTGCCTGGAGTGGCGGGTTTGCAGGAAAAGCTTTCTTT; CDR3 protein: CAWSGGFAGKAFF
clone size: -; D gene: -; J gene: TRBJ1-3; V gene: TRBV10-3; CDR3 DNA: TGTGCCATCAGTGAAAGACACTCCCGCTCTGGAAACACCATATATTTT; CDR3 protein: CAISERHSRSGNTIYF
clone size: -; D gene: -; J gene: TRBJ2-3; V gene: TRBV4-1; CDR3 DNA: TGCGCCAGCAGCCAAGTTACGGGAGTGGTGGGAGATACGCAGTATTTT; CDR3 protein: CASSQVTGVVGDTQYF
clone size: -; D gene: TRBD1; J gene: TRBJ1-1; V gene: TRBV9; CDR3 DNA: TGTGCCAGCAGCGCTACAGGGGCGAACACTGAAGCTTTCTTT; CDR3 protein: CASSATGANTEAFF
clone size: few; D gene: TRBD2; J gene: TRBJ2-3; V gene: TRBV25-1; CDR3 DNA: TGTGCCAGCAGCCAAGGGACTAGCGGGTCGGATACGCAGTATTTT; CDR3 protein: CASSQGTSGSDTQYF
clone size: -; D gene: -; J gene: TRBJ2-7; V gene: TRBV21-1; CDR3 DNA: TGTGCCAGCAGCAAAGAAGTAGCGGGAGACTACGAGCAGTACTTC; CDR3 protein: CASSKEVAGDYEQYF
clone size: -; D gene: TRBD2; J gene: TRBJ2-7; V gene: TRBV9; CDR3 DNA: TGTGCCAGCTCCCGAGCGGGGGACCACTCCTACGAGCAGTACTTC; CDR3 protein: CASSRAGDHSYEQYF
clone size: -; D gene: TRBD1; J gene: TRBJ1-1; V gene: TRBV6-1; CDR3 DNA: TGTGCCAGCAGTGCGGACAGGGGGCTGAGGAACACTGAAGCTTTCTTT; CDR3 protein: CASSADRGLRNTEAFF
clone size: -; D gene: -; J gene: TRBJ1-6; V gene: TRBV7-2; CDR3 DNA: TGTGCCAGCAGCTTAGCCGGGGGTCTCAATTCACCCCTCCACTTT; CDR3 protein: CASSLAGGLNSPLHF
clone size: -; D gene: -; J gene: TRBJ1-5; V gene: TRBV20-1; CDR3 DNA: TGCAGTGCTAGTGACGTAGGGGGCAATCAGCCCCAGCATTTT; CDR3 protein: CSASDVGGNQPQHF
clone size: once; D gene: TRBD1; J gene: TRBJ2-2; V gene: TRBV28; CDR3 DNA: TGTGCCAGCAGTTTATTTCAGGGGGAAAACACCGGGGAGCTGTTTTTT; CDR3 protein: CASSLFQGENTGELFF
clone size: -; D gene: -; J gene: TRBJ2-4; V gene: TRBV11-2; CDR3 DNA: TGTGCCAGCAGTTACCGGGGAGTCGGGGGTCAAAACATTCAGTACTTC; CDR3 protein: CASSYRGVGGQNIQYF
clone size: once; D gene: -; J gene: TRBJ2-2; V gene: TRBV5-5; CDR3 DNA: TGTGCCAGCAGCTTGCTAACGGGTACCGGGGAGCTGTTTTTT; CDR3 protein: CASSLLTGTGELFF
clone size: -; D gene: -; J gene: TRBJ2-6; V gene: TRBV3-1/TRBV3-2; CDR3 DNA: TGTGCCAGCAGCCCTTCGGGGGCCAACGTCCTGACTTTC; CDR3 protein: CASSPSGANVLTF
clone size: -; D gene: TRBD2; J gene: TRBJ2-3; V gene: TRBV2; CDR3 DNA: TGTGCCAGCAAGCAACTAGCGGGAGGTTACACAGATACGCAGTATTTT; CDR3 protein: CASKQLAGGYTDTQYF
clone size: -; D gene: TRBD2; J gene: TRBJ2-1; V gene: TRBV7-9; CDR3 DNA: TGTGCCAGCAGCTTAGGGGGACTAGCGTACAATGAGCAGTTCTTC; CDR3 protein: CASSLGGLAYNEQFF
clone size: few; D gene: -; J gene: TRBJ2-1; V gene: TRBV19; CDR3 DNA: TGTGCCAGTAGTGACCTGCGGGGGCCATCCTACAATGAGCAGTTCTTC; CDR3 protein: CASSDLRGPSYNEQFF
clone size: -; D gene: TRBD1; J gene: TRBJ2-2; V gene: TRBV5-1; CDR3 DNA: TGCGCCAGCAGCTTCAAACTTCCGGGACAGATACTTACCGGGGAGCTGTTTTTT; CDR3 protein: CASSFKLPGQILTGELFF
clone size: -; D gene: TRBD1; J gene: TRBJ1-1; V gene: TRBV15; CDR3 DNA: TGTGCCACCAGCAGTCCAGGGGGCGGCACTGAAGCTTTCTTT; CDR3 protein: CATSSPGGGTEAFF
clone size: -; D gene: TRBD2; J gene: TRBJ2-7; V gene: TRBV3-1/TRBV3-2; CDR3 DNA: TGTGCCAGCAGCCTGGGAGGGACTAGCGGGAGAAGCTCCTACGAGCAGTACTTC; CDR3 protein: CASSLGGTSGRSSYEQYF
clone size: -; D gene: TRBD1; J gene: TRBJ1-4; V gene: TRBV28; CDR3 DNA: TGTGCCAGCGAACAGGGGGCGAGTAATGAAAAACTGTTTTTT; CDR3 protein: CASEQGASNEKLFF
clone size: -; D gene: -; J gene: TRBJ1-2; V gene: TRBV19; CDR3 DNA: TGTGCCAGCGGGACTCCCGGAGCGGGCTACACCTTC; CDR3 protein: CASGTPGAGYTF
clone size: -; D gene: TRBD1; J gene: TRBJ1-5; V gene: TRBV28; CDR3 DNA: TGTGCCAGCAGTACCCCGACAGGGCGGCAGCCCCAGCATTTT; CDR3 protein: CASSTPTGRQPQHF
clone size: -; D gene: TRBD2; J gene: TRBJ2-1; V gene: TRBV3-1/TRBV3-2; CDR3 DNA: TGTGCCAGCAGCCGAAACCCCGGGACTAGCGGGGGGGACAATGAGCAGTTCTTC; CDR3 protein: CASSRNPGTSGGDNEQFF
clone size: -; D gene: TRBD2; J gene: TRBJ2-7; V gene: TRBV3-1/TRBV3-2; CDR3 DNA: TGTGCCAGCAGCCTGACTAGCGGGGATACCTACGAGCAGTACTTC; CDR3 protein: CASSLTSGDTYEQYF